A selection of T cell receptor beta chains follows, all from one sample in a study of OX40 agonist ivuxolimab in advanced cancers. Profiling relied on immunoSEQ multiplex PCR, and the TCRdb table lists in-frame clones only, not all of them. The sample contains roughly 67,000 clones, 92% of which appear only once. The specimen was CD4+ or CD8+ T cells sorted from blood, collected in a trial of the OX40 agonist ivuxolimab. These receptors all stem from an adult with an advanced solid tumor such as melanoma, head and neck, liver or kidney cancer. The CDR3 runs from the conserved cysteine through the conserved F or W. The order of the fields is clone size, J gene, V gene, D gene, CDR3 protein, CDR3 DNA. D genes are given only for firm matches. Some rows mark clone size as missing; the rest say once, few, many or name a class of expanded clone.

.,TRBJ1-2,TRBV19,.,CASSINPYRDGYTF,TGTGCCAGTAGTATAAACCCCTACCGCGATGGCTACACCTTC
.,TRBJ2-7,TRBV9,TRBD1,CASSGGDRAHEQYF,TGTGCCAGCAGCGGGGGCGACAGGGCCCACGAGCAGTACTTC
.,TRBJ2-7,TRBV11-2,.,CASSFTPDLTYEQYF,TGTGCCAGCAGCTTCACCCCGGACCTTACCTACGAGCAGTACTTC
.,TRBJ2-1,TRBV6-4,.,CASKVYSRWGLLNEQFF,TGTGCCAGCAAAGTCTATTCAAGGTGGGGCCTTTTGAATGAGCAGTTCTTC
few,TRBJ1-5,TRBV27,TRBD1,CATRQGNQPQHF,TGTGCCACCCGACAGGGGAATCAGCCCCAGCATTTT
.,TRBJ1-3,TRBV9,TRBD1,CASSVESSGRGPGNTIYF,TGTGCCAGCAGCGTAGAGTCCTCGGGCAGGGGGCCTGGAAACACCATATATTTT
once,TRBJ2-1,TRBV9,TRBD2,CASSDRLSGGATGNEQFF,TGTGCCAGCAGCGACCGACTGAGCGGGGGGGCGACGGGCAATGAGCAGTTCTTC
.,TRBJ1-6,TRBV13,TRBD1,CASSTRQGSDSPLHF,TGTGCCAGCAGCACCCGACAGGGGTCAGATTCACCCCTCCACTTT
.,TRBJ2-2,TRBV12-5,.,CASQGGANTGELFF,TGTGCTAGTCAGGGGGGAGCGAACACCGGGGAGCTGTTTTTT
few,TRBJ1-6,TRBV6-6,.,CASNSDRWNNSPLHF,TGTGCCAGCAACTCAGACAGGTGGAACAATTCACCCCTCCACTTT
.,TRBJ1-5,TRBV7-8,.,CASSFWQGEGWQPQHF,TGTGCCAGCAGCTTTTGGCAGGGCGAAGGTTGGCAGCCCCAGCATTTT
once,TRBJ1-2,TRBV19,.,CASVGRVAANYGYTF,TGTGCCAGTGTTGGCAGGGTAGCGGCTAACTATGGCTACACCTTC
.,TRBJ2-1,TRBV6-1,.,CASSDAFLLF,TGTGCCAGCAGTGATGCCTTCCTCCTCTTC
.,TRBJ2-2,TRBV7-2,.,CARGSEGRENTGELFF,TGTGCCAGGGGTTCGGAGGGGCGCGAGAACACCGGGGAGCTGTTTTTT
.,TRBJ2-3,TRBV12-5,.,CASGLTRGGYTQYF,TGTGCTAGTGGTTTGACGCGGGGCGGGTATACGCAGTATTTT
.,TRBJ1-1,TRBV9,.,CASSVTDTEAFF,TGTGCCAGCAGCGTAACGGACACTGAAGCTTTCTTT
few,TRBJ2-3,TRBV6-4,TRBD2,CASSASGGADTQYF,TGTGCCAGCAGTGCTAGCGGGGGGGCAGATACGCAGTATTTT
.,TRBJ2-2,TRBV9,TRBD1,CASSVVRDRVRTGELFF,TGTGCCAGCAGCGTAGTTAGGGACAGGGTTCGCACCGGGGAGCTGTTTTTT